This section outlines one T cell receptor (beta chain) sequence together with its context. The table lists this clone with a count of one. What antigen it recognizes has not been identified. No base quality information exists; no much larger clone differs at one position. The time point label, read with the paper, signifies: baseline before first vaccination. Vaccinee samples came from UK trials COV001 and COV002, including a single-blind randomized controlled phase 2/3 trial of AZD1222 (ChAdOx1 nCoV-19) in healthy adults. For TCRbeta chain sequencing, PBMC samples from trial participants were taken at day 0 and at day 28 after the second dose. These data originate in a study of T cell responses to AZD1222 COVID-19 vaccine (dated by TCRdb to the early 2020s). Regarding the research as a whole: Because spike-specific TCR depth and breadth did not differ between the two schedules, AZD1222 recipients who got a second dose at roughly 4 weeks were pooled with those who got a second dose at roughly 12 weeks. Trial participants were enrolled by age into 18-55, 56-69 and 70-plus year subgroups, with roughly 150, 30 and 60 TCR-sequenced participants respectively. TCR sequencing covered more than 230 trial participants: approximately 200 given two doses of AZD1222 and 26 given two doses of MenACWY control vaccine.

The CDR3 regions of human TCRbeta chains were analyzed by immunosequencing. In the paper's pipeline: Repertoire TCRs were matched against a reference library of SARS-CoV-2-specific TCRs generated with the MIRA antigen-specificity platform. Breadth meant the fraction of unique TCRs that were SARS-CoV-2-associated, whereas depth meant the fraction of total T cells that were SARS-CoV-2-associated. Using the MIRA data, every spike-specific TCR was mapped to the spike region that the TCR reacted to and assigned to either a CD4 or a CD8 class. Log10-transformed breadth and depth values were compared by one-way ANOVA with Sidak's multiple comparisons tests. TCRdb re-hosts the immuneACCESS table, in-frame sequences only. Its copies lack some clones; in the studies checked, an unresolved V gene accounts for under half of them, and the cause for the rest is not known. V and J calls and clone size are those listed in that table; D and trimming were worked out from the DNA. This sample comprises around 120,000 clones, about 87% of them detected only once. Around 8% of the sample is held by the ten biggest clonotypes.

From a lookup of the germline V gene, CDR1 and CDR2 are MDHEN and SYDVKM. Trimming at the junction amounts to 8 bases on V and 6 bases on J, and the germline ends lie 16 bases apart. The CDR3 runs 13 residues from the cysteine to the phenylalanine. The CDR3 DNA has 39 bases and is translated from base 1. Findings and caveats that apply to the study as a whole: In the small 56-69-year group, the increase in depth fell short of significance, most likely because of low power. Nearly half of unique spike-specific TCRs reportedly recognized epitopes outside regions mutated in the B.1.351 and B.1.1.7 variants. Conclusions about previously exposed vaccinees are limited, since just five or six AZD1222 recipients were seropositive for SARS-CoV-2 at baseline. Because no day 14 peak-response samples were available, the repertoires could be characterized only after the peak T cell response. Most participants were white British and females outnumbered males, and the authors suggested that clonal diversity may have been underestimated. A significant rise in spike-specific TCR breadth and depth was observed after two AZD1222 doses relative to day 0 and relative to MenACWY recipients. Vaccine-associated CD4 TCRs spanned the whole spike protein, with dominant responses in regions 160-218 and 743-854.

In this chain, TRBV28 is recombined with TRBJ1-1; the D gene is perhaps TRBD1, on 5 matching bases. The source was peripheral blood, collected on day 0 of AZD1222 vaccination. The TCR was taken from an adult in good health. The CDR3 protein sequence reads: CASGGLGVAEAFF. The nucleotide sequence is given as TGTGCCAGCGGGGGGTTGGGGGTGGCTGAAGCTTTCTTT.